This T cell receptor (beta chain) was found in a study of blood T cell repertoires in COVID-19. Study-level background: The cDNA or gDNA used as material had been derived from T cells, B-cell-depleted T cells, or PBMCs.

Using immunoSEQ multiplex PCR, the repertoire was profiled, and TCRdb retains in-frame clones only, with some absent. Of about 68,000 clones in the sample, 86% were seen once. CDR3 length equals 14 residues. Trimming took 1 base from V and 5 from J, leaving 11 bases between them. The germline gives CDR1 SGHAT, CDR2 FQNNGV. The sequenced sample was peripheral blood. V and J are TRBV11-2 and TRBJ1-1; D gene uncertain. This TCR was recovered from a man aged 30-40 years with acute or convalescent COVID-19. In nucleotides, the CDR3 is TGTGCCAGCAGCTTAGGGGTGGCGGGGACTGAAGCTTTCTTT. This gives the protein CASSLGVAGTEAFF.